The clone carrying this T cell receptor beta chain was seen only a few times. This specimen belongs to a study of CD8+CD57+ T cells in acquired aplastic anemia. Patients included in sequencing had previously demonstrated CD8+CD57+ cell expansion by flow cytometry. CDR3 and TCR beta VDJ profiling relied on a genomic DNA template. TCRdb passed the reads through MiXCR, listing each CDR3 protein once. The repertoire holds some 200,000 distinct CDR3 sequences, with approximately 50% as singletons. J was trimmed by 2 bases and V by 0 bases; bases with no gene match: 3. Per the germline V gene, CDR1 is SQVTM and CDR2 is ANQGSEA. This CDR3 is 15 amino acids long.

Material: sorted CD4+, CD8+, or CD8+CD57+ T cells (not recorded which) from PBMCs. The rearrangement joins TRBV29-1 to TRBJ2-3, with TRBD2 matching over 9 bases. The clonotype originates from a human donor with aplastic anemia. This CDR3 reads CSVEELAGPTDTQYF. The CDR3 DNA reads TGCAGCGTTGAAGAGCTAGCGGGGCCCACAGATACGCAGTATTTT.